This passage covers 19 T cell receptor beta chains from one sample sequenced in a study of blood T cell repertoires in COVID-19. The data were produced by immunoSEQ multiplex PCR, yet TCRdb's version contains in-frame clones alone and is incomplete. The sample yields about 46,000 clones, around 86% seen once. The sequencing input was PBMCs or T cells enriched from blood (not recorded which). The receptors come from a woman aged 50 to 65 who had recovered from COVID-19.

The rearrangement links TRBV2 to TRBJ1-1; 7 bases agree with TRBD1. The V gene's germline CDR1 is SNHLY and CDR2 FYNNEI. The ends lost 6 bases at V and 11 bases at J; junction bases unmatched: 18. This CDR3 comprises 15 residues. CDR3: CASRALAGGTDDAFF. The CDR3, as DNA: TGTGCCAGCAGGGCACTTGCAGGGGGTACGGATGATGCTTTCTTT.

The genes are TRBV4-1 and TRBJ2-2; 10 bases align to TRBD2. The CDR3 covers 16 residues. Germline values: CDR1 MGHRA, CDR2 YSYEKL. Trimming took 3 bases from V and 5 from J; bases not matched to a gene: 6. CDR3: CASSHGLTSGTGELFF. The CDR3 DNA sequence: TGCGCCAGCAGCCACGGCTTGACTAGCGGGACCGGGGAGCTGTTTTTT.

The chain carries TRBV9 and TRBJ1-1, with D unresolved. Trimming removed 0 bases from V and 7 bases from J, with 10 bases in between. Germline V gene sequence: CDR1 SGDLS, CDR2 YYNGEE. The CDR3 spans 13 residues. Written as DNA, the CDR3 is TGTGCCAGCAGCGTAGTGTTAGGAGGTGAAGCTTTCTTT. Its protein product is CASSVVLGGEAFF.

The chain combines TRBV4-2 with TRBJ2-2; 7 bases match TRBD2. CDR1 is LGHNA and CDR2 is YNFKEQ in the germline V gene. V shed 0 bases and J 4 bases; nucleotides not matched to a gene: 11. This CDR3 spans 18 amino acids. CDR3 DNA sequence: TGTGCCAGCAGCCAAGATGCGACGGCGGGAGTGAGCACCGGGGAGCTGTTTTTT. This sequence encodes CASSQDATAGVSTGELFF.

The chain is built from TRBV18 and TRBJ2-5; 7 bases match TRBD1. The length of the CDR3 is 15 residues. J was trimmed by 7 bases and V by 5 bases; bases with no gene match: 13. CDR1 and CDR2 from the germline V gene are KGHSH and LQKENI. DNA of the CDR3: TGTGCCAGCTCAGGATACAGGGGCCTCACGGGGACCCAGTACTTC. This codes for CASSGYRGLTGTQYF.

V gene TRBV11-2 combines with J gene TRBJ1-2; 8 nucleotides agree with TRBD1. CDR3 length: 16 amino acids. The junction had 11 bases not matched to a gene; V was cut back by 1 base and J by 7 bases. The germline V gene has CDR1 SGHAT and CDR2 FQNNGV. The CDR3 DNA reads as TGTGCCAGCAGCTTAGGTTGGACAGGGATTGTTTCTGGCTACACCTTC. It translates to CASSLGWTGIVSGYTF.

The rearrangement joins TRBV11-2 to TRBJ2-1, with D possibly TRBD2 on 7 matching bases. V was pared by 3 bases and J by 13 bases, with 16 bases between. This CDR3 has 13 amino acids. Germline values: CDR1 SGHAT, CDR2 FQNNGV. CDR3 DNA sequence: TGTGCCAGCAGCTTGTCCCGAGGGGGGGGCCAGTTCTTC. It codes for CASSLSRGGGQFF.

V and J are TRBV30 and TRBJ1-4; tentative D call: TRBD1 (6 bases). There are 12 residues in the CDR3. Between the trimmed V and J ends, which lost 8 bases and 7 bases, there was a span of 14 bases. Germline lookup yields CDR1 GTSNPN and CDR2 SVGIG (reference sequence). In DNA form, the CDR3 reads TGTGCCATAGGGGGGGCGGGTGAAAAACTGTTTTTT. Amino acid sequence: CAIGGAGEKLFF.

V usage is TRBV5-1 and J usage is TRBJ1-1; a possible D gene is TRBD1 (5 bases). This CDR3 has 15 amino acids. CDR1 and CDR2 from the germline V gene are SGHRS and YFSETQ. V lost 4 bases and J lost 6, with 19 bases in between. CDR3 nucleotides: TGCGCCAGCAGCCCGTTTGTATGGGGGGAGGCTGAAGCTTTCTTT. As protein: CASSPFVWGEAEAFF.

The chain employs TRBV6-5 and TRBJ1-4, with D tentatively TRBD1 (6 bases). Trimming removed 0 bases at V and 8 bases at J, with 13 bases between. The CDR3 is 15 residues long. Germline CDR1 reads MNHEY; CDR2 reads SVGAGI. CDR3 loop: CASSYSGQQDEKLFF. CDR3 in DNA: TGTGCCAGCAGTTACTCGGGACAACAAGACGAAAAACTGTTTTTT.

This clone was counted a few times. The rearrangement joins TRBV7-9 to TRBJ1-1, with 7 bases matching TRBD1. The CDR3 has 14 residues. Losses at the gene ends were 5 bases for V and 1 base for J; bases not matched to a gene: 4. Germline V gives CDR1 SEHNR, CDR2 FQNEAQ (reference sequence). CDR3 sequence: CASSPGQKNTEAFF. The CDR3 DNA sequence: TGTGCCAGCAGCCCGGGACAGAAGAACACTGAAGCTTTCTTT.

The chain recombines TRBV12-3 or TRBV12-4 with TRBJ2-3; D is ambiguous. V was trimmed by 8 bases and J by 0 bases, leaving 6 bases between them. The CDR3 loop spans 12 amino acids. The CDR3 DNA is TGTGCCAGCGGAGCTAGCACAGATACGCAGTATTTT. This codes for CASGASTDTQYF.

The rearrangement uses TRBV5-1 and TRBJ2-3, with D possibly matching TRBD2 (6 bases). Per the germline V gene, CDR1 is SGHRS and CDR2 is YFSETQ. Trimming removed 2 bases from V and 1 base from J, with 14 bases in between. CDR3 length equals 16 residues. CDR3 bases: TGCGCCAGCAGCTTCTCGGACGGAGGGGGCACAGATACGCAGTATTTT. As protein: CASSFSDGGGTDTQYF.

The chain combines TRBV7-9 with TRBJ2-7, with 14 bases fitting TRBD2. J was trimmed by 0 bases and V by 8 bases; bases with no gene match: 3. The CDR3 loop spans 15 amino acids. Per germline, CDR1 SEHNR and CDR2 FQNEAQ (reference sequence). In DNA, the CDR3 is TGTGCCAGCTCGGGACTAGCGGGAGCCTCCTACGAGCAGTACTTC. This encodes CASSGLAGASYEQYF.

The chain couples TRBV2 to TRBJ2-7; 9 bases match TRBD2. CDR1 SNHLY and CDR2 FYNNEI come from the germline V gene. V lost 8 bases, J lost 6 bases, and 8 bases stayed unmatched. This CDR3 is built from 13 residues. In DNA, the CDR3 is TGTGCCAGCGGCGTGGGACTAGCTTCCGAGCAGTACTTC. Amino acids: CASGVGLASEQYF.

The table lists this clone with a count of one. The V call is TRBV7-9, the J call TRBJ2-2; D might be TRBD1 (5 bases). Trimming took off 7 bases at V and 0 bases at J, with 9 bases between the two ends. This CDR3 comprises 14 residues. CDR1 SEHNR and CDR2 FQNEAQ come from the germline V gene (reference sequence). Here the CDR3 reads CASTTETNTGELFF. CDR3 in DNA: TGTGCCAGCACGACAGAGACGAACACCGGGGAGCTGTTTTTT. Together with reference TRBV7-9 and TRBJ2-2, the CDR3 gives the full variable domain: DTGVSQNPRHKITKRGQNVTFRCDPISEHNRLYWYRQTLGQGPEFLTYFQNEAQLEKSRLLSDRFSAERPKGSFSTLEIQRTEQGDSAMYLCASTTETNTGELFFGEGSRLTVL.

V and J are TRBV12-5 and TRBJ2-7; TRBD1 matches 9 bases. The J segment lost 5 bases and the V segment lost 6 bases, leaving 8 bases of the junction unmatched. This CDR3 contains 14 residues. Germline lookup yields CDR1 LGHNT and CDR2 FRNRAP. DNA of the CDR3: TGTGCTAGTGGCCCCGGGACAGGGTTTAACGAGCAGTACTTC. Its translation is CASGPGTGFNEQYF.

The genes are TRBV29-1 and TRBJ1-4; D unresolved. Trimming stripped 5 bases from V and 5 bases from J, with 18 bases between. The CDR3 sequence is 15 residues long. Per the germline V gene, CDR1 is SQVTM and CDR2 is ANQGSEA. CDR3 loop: CSVKSAGNKNEKLFF. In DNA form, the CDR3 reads TGCAGCGTTAAATCGGCGGGGAATAAGAATGAAAAACTGTTTTTT.

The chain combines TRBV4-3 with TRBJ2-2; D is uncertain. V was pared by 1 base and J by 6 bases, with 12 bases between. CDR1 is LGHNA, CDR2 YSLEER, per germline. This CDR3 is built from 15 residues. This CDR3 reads CASSQVRPAAGELFF. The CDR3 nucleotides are TGCGCCAGCAGCCAAGTGAGGCCAGCCGCCGGGGAGCTGTTTTTT.